A single sample is the source of the 9 T cell receptor beta chains below, sequenced in a study of beta chain features in type 1 diabetes. Findings and caveats of the study: Among all four CD4+ subsets, Type 1 diabetes patients had TCRB CDR3s that were moderately but significantly shorter.

TCRB transcripts that were expressed got sequenced, as all of the isolated RNA had been reverse transcribed. Method: immunoSEQ multiplex PCR; TCRdb's copy keeps in-frame clones and lacks some. The sample has more than 250,000 clones; approximately 15% are singletons. These TCRs' antigens remain unknown. The sample consisted of naive CD4+ T cells from blood. The receptors were gathered from a man aged 18 to 30 with type 1 diabetes.

The table lists this clone with a few counts. The V call is TRBV5-1, the J call TRBJ1-1; D is perhaps TRBD1 (5 bases). CDR3 length: 15 amino acids. V dropped 5 bases and J dropped 0 bases, with 14 bases sitting between them. Germline V gives CDR1 SGHRS, CDR2 YFSETQ. The CDR3 nucleotides read TGCGCCAGCAGTATCCGGGACTCACTGAACACTGAAGCTTTCTTT. Its protein is CASSIRDSLNTEAFF.

This chain joins TRBV6-1 and TRBJ2-7; TRBD2 agrees at 10 bases. The CDR3 has 15 residues. CDR1 is MNHNS, CDR2 SASEGT, per germline. V lost 10 bases, J lost 3 bases, and 12 bases stayed unmatched. CDR3 bases: TGTGCCACCAAAGAGCGGGGGGGTTTTAACTACGAGCAGTACTTC. Amino acids: CATKERGGFNYEQYF.

V and J are TRBV7-2 and TRBJ2-1; D might be TRBD1 (6 bases). Between the trimmed V and J ends, which lost 1 base and 14 bases, there was a span of 15 bases. This CDR3 is 13 amino acids long. Per germline, CDR1 SGHTA and CDR2 FQGNSA. The CDR3 DNA reads TGTGCCAGCAGCTTAGAACAGGGTGGGGGAGAGTTCTTC. Amino acids: CASSLEQGGGEFF.

The genes are TRBV27 and TRBJ1-5; possibly TRBD1 for D (6 bases). V was shortened by 2 bases and J by 5 bases, with 7 bases between the two germline ends. Germline V gene data show CDR1 as MNHEY and CDR2 as SMNVEV (reference sequence). This CDR3 spans 13 amino acids. The CDR3 here is CASSLKGDQPQHF. CDR3 in DNA: TGTGCCAGCAGTTTAAAGGGGGATCAGCCCCAGCATTTT.

This clone was counted between two and nine times. J is TRBJ1-5 and V is TRBV19; 8 nucleotides match TRBD1. V gave up 5 bases and J gave up 4 bases; unmatched junction bases: 4. From germline, CDR1 is LNHDA and CDR2 SQIVND (reference sequence). CDR3 size: 14 residues. CDR3 sequence: CASSVQGGNQPQHF. In DNA form, the CDR3 reads TGTGCCAGTAGTGTACAGGGGGGTAATCAGCCCCAGCATTTT.

This clone was detected only a few times. The chain combines TRBV5-4 with TRBJ2-3; 9 nucleotides align to TRBD1. V lost 4 bases to trimming and J lost 0 bases; unmatched junction nucleotides: 12. The germline V gene encodes CDR1 SGHNT and CDR2 YYREEE (reference sequence). The CDR3 is made up of 18 amino acids. CDR3 bases: TGTGCCAGCAGCCCCCCGGGGACAGGGTTCTGGAGCACAGATACGCAGTATTTT. It codes for CASSPPGTGFWSTDTQYF.

The CDR3 sequence is CASRSRLAGGSYNEQFF. The CDR3 DNA reads TGTGCCAGCAGATCCCGACTAGCGGGAGGTTCCTACAATGAGCAGTTCTTC. The gene calls are TRBV7-2 and TRBJ2-1, with 13 bases that match TRBD2. V lost 6 bases to trimming and J lost 1 base; unmatched junction nucleotides: 6. Germline V gene lookup returns CDR1 SGHTA and CDR2 FQGNSA. The CDR3 is 17 residues long.

The chain's CDR3 is CASSLALRGGFRTQYF. As DNA, the CDR3 is TGTGCCAGCAGCTTAGCCCTCCGGGGGGGCTTTAGGACCCAGTACTTC. The J gene is TRBJ2-5, the V gene TRBV7-9; TRBD2 agrees at 8 bases. Germline V gene sequence: CDR1 SEHNR, CDR2 FQNEAQ (reference sequence). The CDR3 loop spans 16 amino acids. V lost 0 bases and J lost 7; bases outside the gene matches: 10.

The chain links TRBV28 to TRBJ2-3, with 8 nucleotides matching TRBD2. This CDR3 has 16 amino acids. Germline CDR1 and CDR2: MDHEN and SYDVKM. Trimming took 6 bases from V and 0 from J; bases not matched to a gene: 8. In nucleotides, the CDR3 is TGTGCCAGCAGACCTCGGGCGGGAGGCAGCACAGATACGCAGTATTTT. Amino acid sequence: CASRPRAGGSTDTQYF.